This T cell receptor (beta chain) was obtained from a study of OX40 agonist ivuxolimab in advanced cancers. Germline CDR1 MGHDK, CDR2 SYGVNS. The CDR3 totals 15 residues. Trimming removed 4 bases from V and 3 bases from J, with 12 bases in between. Measured with immunoSEQ multiplex PCR; TCRdb has only the in-frame clones, and not every one. The sample yields tens of thousands of clones, more than 65% seen once. With respect to this clone: Its target is unknown.

Study conclusions and caveats: Dosing at 0.1 to 3.0 mg/kg was accompanied by clonal expansion of CD4+ and CD8+ blood T cells by week 6. Among the lowest levels of clonal expansion were found in partial responders at 0.1-3.0 mg/kg.

This receptor was obtained from an adult with an advanced solid tumor such as melanoma, head and neck, liver or kidney cancer. Specimen: CD4+ or CD8+ T cells sorted from blood, collected in a trial of the OX40 agonist ivuxolimab. The V call is TRBV25-1, the J call TRBJ1-4; possibly TRBD1 for D (5 bases). The CDR3: CASSADSRSNEKLFF. Here the CDR3 DNA reads TGTGCCAGCAGTGCTGACAGCCGTTCTAATGAAAAACTGTTTTTT.